The 9 T cell receptor beta chains given below trace back to one sample, sequenced in a study of cytomegalovirus exposure and HLA in healthy donors. In the PCR, 60 Vbeta and 13 Jbeta primers were used. Data came from immunoSEQ multiplex PCR; TCRdb stores just in-frame clones and leaves some out. In the table there are 220,000 or so clones, approximately 78% of which are singletons. Sequenced material: PBMCs. The receptor source for this set is a woman aged 40-49 years in good health and CMV-seronegative.

This CDR3 is CASSYSIHLAENIQYF. CDR3 nucleotides: TGTGCCAGCAGTTACTCGATTCACCTAGCGGAAAACATTCAGTACTTC. The rearrangement joins TRBV6-6 to TRBJ2-4; 7 bases map to TRBD2. The CDR3 sequence is 16 residues long. Germline CDR1 is MNHNY and CDR2 is SVGAGI (reference sequence). V lost 0 bases, J lost 5 bases, and 7 bases stayed unmatched.

The V gene is TRBV6-5, the J gene TRBJ2-5; D unclear. Germline-derived CDR1 and CDR2 are MNHEY and SVGAGI. The CDR3 contains 14 residues. The V and J ends lost 4 bases and 1 base respectively, with 10 bases between them. The DNA for the CDR3 is TGTGCCAGCAGTTTCACATTTCTCCAAGAGACCCAGTACTTC. Translating gives CASSFTFLQETQYF.

This sequence joins TRBV7-9 and TRBJ1-1; D remains unclear. The CDR3 spans 11 residues. Trimming stripped 5 bases from V and 3 bases from J, with 4 bases between. Per germline, CDR1 SEHNR and CDR2 FQNEAQ (reference sequence). The CDR3 bases are TGTGCCAGCAGCCTTTACACTGAAGCTTTCTTT. The encoded protein is CASSLYTEAFF.

The V and J genes are TRBV7-9 and TRBJ1-2, with D unresolved. Germline V gene data show CDR1 as SEHNR and CDR2 as FQNEAQ (reference sequence). Trimming cost V 5 bases and J 5 bases, with 15 bases left between them. The CDR3 has 14 residues. The CDR3, as DNA: TGTGCCAGCAGCCCAGCGGCCGGACTTTATGGCTACACCTTC. Amino acid sequence: CASSPAAGLYGYTF.

The rearrangement uses TRBV6-1 and TRBJ1-4; 8 nucleotides align to TRBD1. The J segment lost 3 bases and the V segment lost 6 bases, leaving 0 bases of the junction unmatched. Germline V gene lookup returns CDR1 MNHNS and CDR2 SASEGT. The CDR3 is made up of 13 amino acids. The CDR3 here is CASRTGANEKLFF. In nucleotides, the CDR3 is TGTGCCAGCAGGACAGGGGCTAATGAAAAACTGTTTTTT.

The chain joins TRBV9 to TRBJ1-4, with D perhaps matching TRBD1 (5 bases). The germline V and J ends were trimmed by 0 bases and 5 bases, with 14 bases remaining between them. This CDR3 has 16 residues. Per germline, CDR1 SGDLS and CDR2 YYNGEE. The CDR3, as DNA: TGTGCCAGCAGCGTAGGAGCTCAAAGGGGAAATGAAAAACTGTTTTTT. This encodes CASSVGAQRGNEKLFF.

This clone was picked up one time. The chain employs TRBV2 and TRBJ2-1; 9 bases agree with TRBD2. The germline CDR1 and CDR2 sequences are SNHLY and FYNNEI. The CDR3 spans 14 residues. Trimming at V came to 10 bases and at J to 4 bases, leaving 8 bases not matched to a gene. This chain's CDR3 is CATQGREGYNEQFF. In DNA, the CDR3 is TGTGCCACCCAGGGGCGGGAGGGTTACAATGAGCAGTTCTTC.

V gene TRBV5-4 combines with J gene TRBJ2-5; 8 bases agree with TRBD1. The CDR3 spans 16 residues. Trimming at V came to 3 bases and at J to 4 bases, leaving 11 bases not matched to a gene. The germline V gene has CDR1 SGHNT and CDR2 YYREEE (reference sequence). The CDR3, as DNA: TGTGCCAGCAGCTCCCGACAGGGGCCCCGTTCAGAGACCCAGTACTTC. Its protein is CASSSRQGPRSETQYF.

The chain recombines TRBV5-8 with TRBJ1-1; the match to TRBD1 covers 8 bases. V dropped 4 bases and J dropped 0; count of bases not matched to a gene: 5. CDR1 is SGHTS and CDR2 is YDEGEE in the germline V gene. The CDR3 consists of 15 residues. CDR3: CASSPNRGVNTEAFF. Here the CDR3 DNA reads TGTGCCAGCAGCCCCAACAGGGGGGTGAACACTGAAGCTTTCTTT.